Detailed here is one T cell receptor beta chain. Germline V gene sequence: CDR1 SGHAT, CDR2 FQNNGV. V dropped 2 bases and J dropped 0 bases, with 5 bases sitting between them. This CDR3 comprises 14 residues. The sample comes from a study of blood T cell repertoires in COVID-19. Profiling relied on immunoSEQ multiplex PCR, and the TCRdb table lists in-frame clones only, not all of them. The sample lists over 55,000 clones; roughly 83% were seen once. Sample: peripheral blood. V usage is TRBV11-2 and J usage is TRBJ1-3, with D unclear. The sequence was collected from a man in his forties or fifties with active COVID-19. CDR3 residues: CASSLQFSGNTIYF. The CDR3 region has the DNA TGTGCCAGCAGCTTACAATTCTCTGGAAACACCATATATTTT.